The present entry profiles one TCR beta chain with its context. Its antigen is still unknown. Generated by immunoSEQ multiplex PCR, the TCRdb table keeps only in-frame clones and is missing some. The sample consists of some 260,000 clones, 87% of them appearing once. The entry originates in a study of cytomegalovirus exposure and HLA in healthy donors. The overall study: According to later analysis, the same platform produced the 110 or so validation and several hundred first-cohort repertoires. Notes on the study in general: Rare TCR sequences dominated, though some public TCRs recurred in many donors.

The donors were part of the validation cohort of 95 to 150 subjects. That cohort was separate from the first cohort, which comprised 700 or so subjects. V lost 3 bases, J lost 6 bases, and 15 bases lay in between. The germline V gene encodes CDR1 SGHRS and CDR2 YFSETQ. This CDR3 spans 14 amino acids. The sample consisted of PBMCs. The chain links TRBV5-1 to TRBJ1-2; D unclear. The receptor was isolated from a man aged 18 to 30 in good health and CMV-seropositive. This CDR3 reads CASSSIPSGDGYTF. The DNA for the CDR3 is TGCGCCAGCAGCTCGATTCCTAGTGGGGATGGCTACACCTTC.